The 29 T cell receptor beta chains in this list originate from one sample, sequenced in a study of T cell changes during pregnancy in multiple sclerosis. Sequencing used immunoSEQ multiplex PCR; TCRdb keeps in-frame clones, though not all of them. The table shows 15,000 to 20,000 clones, with 80% to 90% occurring only once. The material sequenced was CD8+ T cells from peripheral blood mononuclear cells, taken after pregnancy. The receptors were gathered from a female donor in good health, enrolled as a control in a pregnancy study.

CDR3 residues: CASSSRTGSYEQYF. DNA for the CDR3: TGTGCCAGCAGCTCGCGGACGGGGTCCTACGAGCAGTACTTC. The chain employs TRBV7-9 and TRBJ2-7, with D possibly being TRBD2 (5 bases). Germline lookup yields CDR1 SEHNR and CDR2 FQNEAQ (reference sequence). CDR3 length: 14 residues. V lost 4 bases, J lost 1 base, and 11 bases lay in between.

V and J are TRBV7-9 and TRBJ1-4; D possibly corresponds to TRBD1 (6 bases). The CDR3 loop spans 15 amino acids. Germline CDR1 is SEHNR and CDR2 is FQNEAQ (reference sequence). Trimming cost V 5 bases and J 5 bases, with 15 bases left between them. The CDR3 DNA reads TGTGCCAGCAGCCCGCACGACAGGTTAAATGAAAAACTGTTTTTT. The encoded protein is CASSPHDRLNEKLFF.

The chain joins TRBV7-9 to TRBJ1-6; unclear D gene. The CDR3 length is 11 residues. Trimming took 4 bases from V and 8 from J, leaving 3 bases between them. Per germline, CDR1 SEHNR and CDR2 FQNEAQ (reference sequence). This CDR3 reads CASSSDSPLHF. The CDR3 DNA sequence: TGTGCCAGCAGCTCCGATTCACCCCTCCACTTT.

This clone is a singleton in its sample. The chain uses TRBV19 and TRBJ2-5; TRBD2 agrees at 9 bases. Germline trimming cut 3 bases from V and 5 bases from J; bases unmatched to any gene: 7. The CDR3 has 15 amino acids. The germline V gene has CDR1 LNHDA and CDR2 SQIVND (reference sequence). In DNA, the CDR3 is TGTGCCAGTAGTATTCAGCGGGGGGCCGGGGAGACCCAGTACTTC. Amino acid sequence: CASSIQRGAGETQYF.

Only one count was recorded for this clone. V gene TRBV7-9 combines with J gene TRBJ1-2; D gene uncertain. Trimming stripped 5 bases from V and 6 bases from J, with 16 bases between. Germline V gives CDR1 SEHNR, CDR2 FQNEAQ (reference sequence). The CDR3 length is 14 residues. The CDR3 bases are TGTGCCAGCAGCCAGACCGGAGGGAGTGATGGCTACACCTTC. This gives the protein CASSQTGGSDGYTF.

The V call is TRBV5-6, the J call TRBJ2-2, with TRBD1 as a possible D gene (6 bases). The CDR3 loop spans 15 amino acids. The ends were cut back, 2 bases at V and 1 base at J, with 9 bases in the middle. Germline V gene data show CDR1 as SGHDT and CDR2 as YYEEEE. In nucleotides, the CDR3 is TGTGCCAGCAGCTTCAGGACAGAGAACACCGGGGAGCTGTTTTTT. Translation: CASSFRTENTGELFF.

The rearrangement links TRBV7-9 to TRBJ1-1; D is unresolved. Trimming took 7 bases from V and 5 from J, leaving 14 bases between them. The CDR3 runs 13 residues. Germline V CDR1 and CDR2: SEHNR, FQNEAQ (reference sequence). Here the CDR3 reads CASTNPEGTEAFF. DNA of the CDR3: TGTGCCAGCACCAACCCGGAGGGTACTGAAGCTTTCTTT.

This clone has only one observation. CDR3: CASSQEPQGSTGELFF. In DNA form, the CDR3 reads TGTGCCAGCAGCCAAGAACCACAGGGAAGTACCGGGGAGCTGTTTTTT. This sequence joins TRBV4-2 and TRBJ2-2; tentative D call: TRBD1 (6 bases). The CDR3 loop spans 16 amino acids. V was trimmed by 0 bases and J by 5 bases, leaving 13 bases between them. Looked up from germline, CDR1 is LGHNA and CDR2 is YNFKEQ.

The chain combines TRBV7-9 with TRBJ2-1; possible D gene TRBD1, 7 bases. The germline V and J ends were trimmed by 7 bases and 8 bases, with 21 bases remaining between them. The CDR3 contains 15 residues. From germline, CDR1 is SEHNR and CDR2 FQNEAQ (reference sequence). The DNA of the CDR3 is TGTGCCAGCATAGGGGGACAGAACGGGGGCGATGAGCAGTTCTTC. The encoded protein is CASIGGQNGGDEQFF. Together with reference TRBV7-9 and TRBJ2-1, the CDR3 gives the full variable domain: DTGVSQNPRHKITKRGQNVTFRCDPISEHNRLYWYRQTLGQGPEFLTYFQNEAQLEKSRLLSDRFSAERPKGSFSTLEIQRTEQGDSAMYLCASIGGQNGGDEQFFGPGTRLTVL.

The chain employs TRBV10-1 and TRBJ2-6; 10 bases line up with TRBD1. CDR1 and CDR2 from the germline V gene are WNHNN and SYGVQD (reference sequence). V was clipped by 8 bases and J by 0 bases; unmatched bases: 10. The CDR3 consists of 18 residues. CDR3 loop: CASPGQGGDTSGANVLTF. As DNA, the CDR3 is TGCGCCAGCCCCGGACAGGGGGGGGATACCTCTGGGGCCAACGTCCTGACTTTC.

The V call is TRBV10-3, the J call TRBJ1-2; 7 bases are shared with TRBD1. The length of the CDR3 is 13 residues. In germline, CDR1 is ENHRY, CDR2 SYGVKD. V lost 6 bases, J lost 1 base, and 2 bases stayed unmatched. In nucleotides, the CDR3 is TGTGCCATCAGGGGGGACAGTAACTATGGCTACACCTTC. Protein: CAIRGDSNYGYTF.

This rearrangement joins TRBV15 to TRBJ2-7, with a weak D call TRBD2 (6 bases). V was clipped by 6 bases and J by 6 bases, with 15 bases between them. The CDR3 totals 13 residues. The germline V gene has CDR1 LNHNV and CDR2 YYDKDF (reference sequence). CDR3 in DNA: TGTGCCACCAGGGAGGGTGGAGGCTCCGAGCAGTACTTC. Its translation: CATREGGGSEQYF. The whole variable domain, remainder taken from reference TRBV15 and TRBJ2-7, is DAMVIQNPRYQVTQFGKPVTLSCSQTLNHNVMYWYQQKSSQAPKLLFHYYDKDFNNEADTPDNFQSRRPNTSFCFLDIRSPGLGDTAMYLCATREGGGSEQYFGPGTRLTVT.

V usage is TRBV9 and J usage is TRBJ2-3, with 13 bases that match TRBD2. The length of the CDR3 is 16 residues. V was pared by 4 bases and J by 4 bases, with 6 bases of the junction left unmatched. The germline CDR1 and CDR2 sequences are SGDLS and YYNGEE. The CDR3 DNA reads as TGTGCCAGCAGCCCGAGGACTAGCGGGGGCGCAGATACGCAGTATTTT. Translated, it gives CASSPRTSGGADTQYF.

V and J are TRBV7-2 and TRBJ2-3; 10 nucleotides agree with TRBD2. CDR3 length: 17 residues. The V gene's germline CDR1 is SGHTA and CDR2 FQGNSA. V dropped 5 bases and J dropped 5; count of bases not matched to a gene: 13. In DNA, the CDR3 is TGTGCCAGCAGCCCCGCTCCTCTAGCGGGGGTTAAAGATACGCAGTATTTT. It translates to CASSPAPLAGVKDTQYF. The whole variable domain, remainder taken from reference TRBV7-2 and TRBJ2-3, is GAGVSQSPSNKVTEKGKDVELRCDPISGHTALYWYRQSLGQGLEFLIYFQGNSAPDKSGLPSDRFSAERTGGSVSTLTIQRTQQEDSAVYLCASSPAPLAGVKDTQYFGPGTRLTVL.

The chain recombines TRBV18 with TRBJ1-4; TRBD1 might be the D (5 bases). V gave up 1 base and J gave up 0 bases, with 12 bases separating them. The CDR3 loop spans 17 amino acids. Germline CDR1 reads KGHSH; CDR2 reads LQKENI. The CDR3 sequence: CASSPRLTGATNEKLFF. The CDR3 bases are TGTGCCAGCTCACCACGGTTAACAGGAGCAACTAATGAAAAACTGTTTTTT.

The chain combines TRBV30 with TRBJ1-4, with a tentative D call TRBD1 (6 bases). The V end lost 0 bases, the J end lost 8 bases, and 16 bases lay between the germline ends. There are 15 residues in the CDR3. CDR1 GTSNPN and CDR2 SVGIG come from the germline V gene (reference sequence). The CDR3 bases are TGTGCCTGGAGTGTACTACAGGGAAAGGGAGAAAAACTGTTTTTT. Translating gives CAWSVLQGKGEKLFF. The variable domain in full, with the rest retrieved from reference TRBV30 and TRBJ1-4, is SQTIHQWPATLVQPVGSPLSLECTVEGTSNPNLYWYRQAAGRGLQLLFYSVGIGQISSEVPQNLSASRPQDRQFILSSKKLLLSDSGFYLCAWSVLQGKGEKLFFGSGTQLSVL.

The V gene is TRBV7-9, the J gene TRBJ2-7; TRBD1 is a possible D gene (6 bases). The V end lost 3 bases, the J end lost 0 bases, and 12 bases lay between the germline ends. Germline CDR1 reads SEHNR; CDR2 reads FQNEAQ (reference sequence). This CDR3 is built from 15 residues. This chain's CDR3 is CASSFQGPPSYEQYF. The CDR3 nucleotides read TGTGCCAGCAGCTTTCAGGGGCCACCCTCCTACGAGCAGTACTTC.

The chain is built from TRBV30 and TRBJ1-1; D uncertain. The CDR3 extends over 11 amino acids. CDR1 GTSNPN and CDR2 SVGIG come from the germline V gene (reference sequence). V shed 2 bases and J shed 10 bases, with 11 bases lying between them. The CDR3 bases are TGTGCCTGGAGTCTCTCGCGCTCAGCTTTCTTT. It specifies CAWSLSRSAFF.

This clone was found a few times. The chain uses TRBV7-9 and TRBJ1-1, with D hard to call. CDR3 length: 11 residues. Trimming pared 4 bases from V and 6 bases from J, leaving 6 bases between. Germline V gene data show CDR1 as SEHNR and CDR2 as FQNEAQ (reference sequence). The CDR3 coding sequence is TGTGCCAGCAGCTCATGGCCTGAAGCTTTCTTT. Its translation: CASSSWPEAFF.

CDR3 loop: CASSHGEFSYEQYF. The DNA of the CDR3 is TGTGCCAGCAGCCACGGAGAATTTTCCTACGAGCAGTACTTC. The rearrangement joins TRBV16 to TRBJ2-7; unclear D gene. The CDR3 has 14 residues. Germline values: CDR1 KGHSY, CDR2 FQNENV. Trimming stripped 3 bases from V and 1 base from J, with 10 bases between.

V gene TRBV7-9 combines with J gene TRBJ1-2, with a weak D call TRBD1 (6 bases). The germline V gene encodes CDR1 SEHNR and CDR2 FQNEAQ (reference sequence). The CDR3 extends over 16 amino acids. The V and J ends lost 5 bases and 0 bases respectively, with 16 bases between them. The CDR3 region has the DNA TGTGCCAGCAGCACGATCAGGGGAGGGGCTAACTATGGCTACACCTTC. The encoded protein is CASSTIRGGANYGYTF.

The rearrangement joins TRBV29-1 to TRBJ1-1, with TRBD1 matching 7 bases. Trimming took 5 bases from V and 5 from J; bases not matched to a gene: 8. CDR1 and CDR2 from the germline V gene are SQVTM and ANQGSEA. There are 13 residues in the CDR3. This chain's CDR3 is CSVLRQGRTEAFF. In nucleotides, the CDR3 is TGCAGCGTTTTAAGACAGGGTCGGACTGAAGCTTTCTTT.

The rearrangement uses TRBV14 and TRBJ1-6; unclear D gene. Germline CDR1 reads SGHDN; CDR2 reads FVKESK. The length of the CDR3 is 19 residues. V was trimmed by 0 bases and J by 0 bases, leaving 15 bases between them. The CDR3 sequence: CASSQEFQPGSSYNSPLHF. The CDR3 DNA reads as TGTGCCAGCAGCCAAGAATTTCAGCCCGGGAGCTCCTATAATTCACCCCTCCACTTT.

In DNA, the CDR3 is TGTGCCAGCAGCGGGGGACTGGATAGCAATCAGCCCCAGCATTTT. The encoded protein is CASSGGLDSNQPQHF. The chain links TRBV5-6 to TRBJ1-5, with D perhaps matching TRBD1 (5 bases). The V gene lost 4 bases and the J gene lost 0 bases, with 11 bases spanning the gap. In germline, CDR1 is SGHDT, CDR2 YYEEEE. The CDR3 totals 15 residues.

This clone was seen just once. This chain connects TRBV7-2 to TRBJ2-7; 7 bases align to TRBD1. The CDR3 is 14 residues long. Trimming cost V 4 bases and J 3 bases; bases outside gene matches: 6. Germline values: CDR1 SGHTA, CDR2 FQGNSA. The CDR3 reads CASSSPQGDYEQYF. In nucleotides, the CDR3 is TGTGCCAGCAGCTCCCCCCAGGGGGACTACGAGCAGTACTTC.

This chain joins TRBV9 and TRBJ2-7; 11 bases are a match to TRBD1. The germline V gene encodes CDR1 SGDLS and CDR2 YYNGEE. This CDR3 is 13 amino acids long. Unmatched junction bases numbered 2, after V lost 4 bases and J lost 5 bases. CDR3 in DNA: TGTGCCAGCAGCTTGGGACAGGGGGACGAGCAGTACTTC. This codes for CASSLGQGDEQYF.

V and J are TRBV19 and TRBJ1-3; D gene unclear. Germline V CDR1 and CDR2: LNHDA, SQIVND (reference sequence). The CDR3 spans 15 residues. Trimming took off 5 bases at V and 1 base at J, with 12 bases between the two ends. Written as DNA, the CDR3 is TGTGCCAGTAGTGAGGGCCGCACTTCTGGAAACACCATATATTTT. It translates to CASSEGRTSGNTIYF. The whole variable domain, filled in from reference TRBV19 and TRBJ1-3, reads DGGITQSPKYLFRKEGQNVTLSCEQNLNHDAMYWYRQDPGQGLRLIYYSQIVNDFQKGDIAEGYSVSREKKESFPLTVTSAQKNPTAFYLCASSEGRTSGNTIYFGEGSWLTVV.

The V and J genes are TRBV27 and TRBJ1-2; D is possibly TRBD1 (6 bases). Looked up from germline, CDR1 is MNHEY and CDR2 is SMNVEV (reference sequence). Trimming removed 8 bases from V and 3 bases from J, with 16 bases in between. The CDR3 runs 14 residues. The CDR3 region has the DNA TGTGCCAGCCGAAGGGGGGGGCTGGACTATGGCTACACCTTC. Protein product: CASRRGGLDYGYTF.

The chain joins TRBV4-1 to TRBJ2-7; 12 bases are shared with TRBD1. Trimming took 4 bases from V and 6 from J; bases not matched to a gene: 4. CDR1 and CDR2 from the germline V gene are MGHRA and YSYEKL. The CDR3 runs 14 residues. This CDR3 reads CASSRGTGGSEQYF. In DNA form, the CDR3 reads TGCGCCAGCAGCCGAGGGACAGGGGGCAGCGAGCAGTACTTC.